These T cell receptor beta chains were read from a single sample in a study of shared clonotypes between healthy human individuals. Sequencing used immunoSEQ multiplex PCR; TCRdb keeps in-frame clones, though not all of them. The sample includes around 2.5 million clones, 93% of them seen just once. Specimen: naive CD4+ T cells from PBMCs. The receptors derive from a man between 18 and 35 years old in good health. Some clones in this sample may be carry-over from other donors' samples. CDR3s include the opening cysteine and the closing phenylalanine or tryptophan. D genes are given only for firm matches. Part of the rows lack a size; the others show once, few, many or a class for expanded clones.

abundance	d_gene	v_gene	j_gene	CDR3nt	CDR3aa
-	TRBD2	TRBV7-2	TRBJ2-3	TGTGCCAGCAGCCCACCTTTACTAGCGGGAGGGGACCGCGGTACGCAGTATTTT	CASSPPLLAGGDRGTQYF
once	-	TRBV5-1	TRBJ2-3	TGCGCCAGCAGTCTGGGGGGCACAGATACGCAGTATTTT	CASSLGGTDTQYF
-	TRBD1	TRBV4-2	TRBJ2-7	TGTGCCAGCAGCCAAGAACAGGGGGCCTACGAGCAGTACTTC	CASSQEQGAYEQYF
-	-	TRBV11-2	TRBJ2-3	TGTGCCAGCAGCTTACTCGGAACGTTCCCTGGGGATACGCAGTATTTT	CASSLLGTFPGDTQYF
-	TRBD1	TRBV28	TRBJ2-7	TGTGCCAGCAGCCCGCCGGCCGGGACAGGGCGGAGCGAGCAGTACTTC	CASSPPAGTGRSEQYF
-	-	TRBV11-1	TRBJ2-6	TGTGCCAGCAGCTTGTTGTCAGGGGTCGGTGGGGCCAACGTCCTGACTTTC	CASSLLSGVGGANVLTF
-	-	TRBV6-5	TRBJ2-3	TGTGCCACCAGGGCAGGTTGGGGCACAGATACGCAGTATTTT	CATRAGWGTDTQYF
-	-	TRBV6-5	TRBJ2-7	TGTGCCAGCAGTTACGGCGGGATTCAGTGGGAGCAGTACTTC	CASSYGGIQWEQYF
-	-	TRBV5-1	TRBJ2-3	TGCGCCAGCAGCTCCCCCCAGGGGCCTACCACAGATACGCAGTATTTT	CASSSPQGPTTDTQYF
-	-	TRBV7-2	TRBJ2-2	TGTGCCAGCAGCTTATCGATAGGGCAGCTTTATAGGGGACTGTTTTTT	CASSLSIGQLYRGLFF
-	TRBD1	TRBV19	TRBJ1-2	TGTGCCAGTAAGGTGGGACAGAGCTATGGCTACACCTTC	CASKVGQSYGYTF
-	-	TRBV19	TRBJ1-5	TGTGCCAGTAGTATCTCCCTCCGGCGGCTGGGTCATAATCAGCCCCAGCATTTT	CASSISLRRLGHNQPQHF
-	-	TRBV10-3	TRBJ2-6	TGTGCCATCAGTGAAGGCAGGCACAGCTCTGGGGCCAACGTCCTGACTTTC	CAISEGRHSSGANVLTF
-	-	TRBV28	TRBJ2-7	TGTGCCAGCAGCCAAAGGGTCAGCTCAGGAGAGCAGTACTTC	CASSQRVSSGEQYF
once	TRBD1	TRBV29-1	TRBJ2-7	TGCAGCACCCAGGGACAGAACTACGAGCAGTACTTC	CSTQGQNYEQYF
-	TRBD1	TRBV2	TRBJ1-2	TGTGCCAGCAGCCAGACAGGGGTTCGTGGCTACACCTTC	CASSQTGVRGYTF
-	-	TRBV12-5	TRBJ1-1	TGTGCTAGTGGTTTGGAGGGGGGCACTGAAGCTTTCTTT	CASGLEGGTEAFF
-	-	TRBV30	TRBJ2-5	TGTGCCTGGAGTTCTTTCGAAGTGCTGGAGAGCTTAGGACGAGAGACCCAGTACTTC	CAWSSFEVLESLGRETQYF
-	TRBD2	TRBV27	TRBJ2-5	TGTGCCAGCCAGCGGACTAGCGGGAGGCATCAAGAGACCCAGTACTTC	CASQRTSGRHQETQYF
-	-	TRBV4-1	TRBJ1-6	TGCGCCAGCAGCCAAGGGGCAGGGAATTCACCCCTCCACTTT	CASSQGAGNSPLHF
-	-	TRBV28	TRBJ1-2	TGTGCCAGCAGTTTAACCGATAGTAACTATGGCTACACCTTC	CASSLTDSNYGYTF
-	TRBD2	TRBV9	TRBJ2-7	TGTGCCAGCAGCGTAGTCCCTAGCGGGAGCACATACGAGCAGTACTTC	CASSVVPSGSTYEQYF
-	-	TRBV2	TRBJ1-4	TGTGCCAGCAGTGATTCTTTGTGGGGAAGGGGGGAAAAACTGTTTTTT	CASSDSLWGRGEKLFF
-	-	TRBV7-2	TRBJ2-3	TGTGCCAGCAGCTTATTGGGCTTCGTGGGAGCAGATACGCAGTATTTT	CASSLLGFVGADTQYF
once	-	TRBV15	TRBJ2-7	TGTGCCACCAGCAGAGATCCGAACGCCTACGAGCAGTACTTC	CATSRDPNAYEQYF
-	-	TRBV2	TRBJ2-3	TGTGCCAGCAGTGAATCTAGAAGCACAGATACGCAGTATTTT	CASSESRSTDTQYF
-	TRBD2	TRBV10-1	TRBJ2-2	TGCGCCAGATACTTAAGCGGGGACCACACCGGGGAGCTGTTTTTT	CARYLSGDHTGELFF
-	-	TRBV4-1	TRBJ1-4	TGCGCCAGCAGCCAAGCAGGGGAGGTACTAGGTGAAAAACTGTTTTTT	CASSQAGEVLGEKLFF
-	-	TRBV2	TRBJ2-3	TGTGCCAGCAGTGACCCACTAATCGGAGATACGCAGTATTTT	CASSDPLIGDTQYF
-	TRBD2	TRBV4-2	TRBJ2-1	TGTGCCAGCAGCCAACCTCCCCTAGCGGGAGGGCTTGATGAGCAGTTCTTC	CASSQPPLAGGLDEQFF
-	-	TRBV20-1	TRBJ2-3	TGCAGTGCTAGAATGCAGCATACGCAGTATTTT	CSARMQHTQYF
-	TRBD1	TRBV30	TRBJ2-7	TGTGCCTGGAGGGCGGACAGGGGATTCTACGAGCAGTACTTC	CAWRADRGFYEQYF
-	-	TRBV7-9	TRBJ1-2	TGTGCCAGCAGCTTATCTGCGGGCAGGGGTCCTAACTATGGCTACACCTTC	CASSLSAGRGPNYGYTF
-	-	TRBV7-3	TRBJ2-2	TGTGCCAGCAGCTACGGTGGAGGGGAGCTGTTTTTT	CASSYGGGELFF
-	-	TRBV7-9	TRBJ1-2	TGTGCCAGCAGCTTCACAGGGCTAATTGGCTACACCTTC	CASSFTGLIGYTF
-	-	TRBV6-1	TRBJ2-7	TGTGCCAGCAGTGAAGGGGGCAGGGTTTACGAGCAGTACTTC	CASSEGGRVYEQYF
-	TRBD2	TRBV29-1	TRBJ2-5	TGCAGCGTTGGTCGACCAGGGCGGGAGGACCCAAAAGGGCAGTACTTC	CSVGRPGREDPKGQYF
-	-	TRBV9	TRBJ2-2	TGTGCCAGCAGCGCGGGACTTTGGAACACCGGGGAGCTGTTTTTT	CASSAGLWNTGELFF
-	TRBD1	TRBV7-2	TRBJ1-2	TGTGCCAGCAGCTTAGGACAGGGAAGTATTGGCTACACCTTC	CASSLGQGSIGYTF
-	-	TRBV5-4	TRBJ2-7	TGTGCCAGCAGCTTGGACAGGGAGGGCGAGCAGTACTTC	CASSLDREGEQYF
once	-	TRBV21-1	TRBJ1-1	TGTGCCAGCAGCTTAACCGGGCAGCGGACTGAAGCTTTCTTT	CASSLTGQRTEAFF
-	-	TRBV29-1	TRBJ2-7	TGCAGCGTTACGGACGGTTCCTACGAGCAGTACTTC	CSVTDGSYEQYF
-	-	TRBV29-1	TRBJ2-3	TGCAGCCACCTGGGTTCGGCCACGAGTAATTTGCAGTATTTT	CSHLGSATSNLQYF
-	-	TRBV10-2	TRBJ1-3	TGCGCCAGCAGTGAGTTCTCGCGCCTTCGCGGAGTTCTCAGCTCTGGAAACACCATATATTTT	CASSEFSRLRGVLSSGNTIYF
-	-	TRBV28	TRBJ2-1	TGTGCCAGCAGTCCCCGGTGGCTCTTAACTACTCCCTACAATGAGCAGTTCTTC	CASSPRWLLTTPYNEQFF
once	TRBD1	TRBV5-1	TRBJ2-7	TGCGCCAGCAGCTCGGATGCTTCCGGGACAGGGAGTCCCTACGAGCAGTACTTC	CASSSDASGTGSPYEQYF
-	-	TRBV19	TRBJ2-1	TGTGCCAGTAGTATCGGCGGGAACTACAATGAGCAGTTCTTC	CASSIGGNYNEQFF
-	-	TRBV7-2	TRBJ2-3	TGTGCCAGCAGCAGAAGGGGCACAGATACGCAGTATTTT	CASSRRGTDTQYF
-	-	TRBV7-2	TRBJ1-5	TGTGCCAGCAGCTTTCAGGGAGGGAGCAATCAGCCCCAGCATTTT	CASSFQGGSNQPQHF